This TCR beta chain originates from a study of technical replicates of blood from a few donors. This CDR3 has 13 amino acids. CDR1 and CDR2 from the germline V gene are SGHTA and FQGNSA. V shed 7 bases and J shed 9 bases, with 16 bases lying between them. The repertoire was sequenced with immunoSEQ multiplex PCR; TCRdb's copy has only in-frame clones and lacks some. The sample has 85,000 to 100,000 clones; about 95% are singletons. This receptor was taken from a human donor in good health. The chain is built from TRBV7-2 and TRBJ2-1; perhaps TRBD2 as D (6 bases). Sequences were obtained from T cells isolated from PBMCs. In DNA, the CDR3 is TGTGCCAGCACCCTACGACGGGAGTTTGAGCAGTTCTTC. Translating gives CASTLRREFEQFF.